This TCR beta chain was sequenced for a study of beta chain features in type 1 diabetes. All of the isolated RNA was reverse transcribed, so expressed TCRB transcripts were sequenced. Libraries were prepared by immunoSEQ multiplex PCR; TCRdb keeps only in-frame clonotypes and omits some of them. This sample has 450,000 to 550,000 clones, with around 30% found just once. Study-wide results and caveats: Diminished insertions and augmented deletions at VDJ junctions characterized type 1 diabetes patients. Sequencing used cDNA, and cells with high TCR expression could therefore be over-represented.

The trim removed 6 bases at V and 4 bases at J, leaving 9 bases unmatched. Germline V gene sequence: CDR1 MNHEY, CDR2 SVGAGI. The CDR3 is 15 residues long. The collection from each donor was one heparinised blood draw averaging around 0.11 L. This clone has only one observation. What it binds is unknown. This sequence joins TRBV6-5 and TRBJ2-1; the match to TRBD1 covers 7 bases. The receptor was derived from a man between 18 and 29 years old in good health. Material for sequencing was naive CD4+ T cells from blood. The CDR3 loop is CASSTPGQLYNEQFF. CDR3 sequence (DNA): TGTGCCAGCAGCACACCGGGACAGCTTTACAATGAGCAGTTCTTC.